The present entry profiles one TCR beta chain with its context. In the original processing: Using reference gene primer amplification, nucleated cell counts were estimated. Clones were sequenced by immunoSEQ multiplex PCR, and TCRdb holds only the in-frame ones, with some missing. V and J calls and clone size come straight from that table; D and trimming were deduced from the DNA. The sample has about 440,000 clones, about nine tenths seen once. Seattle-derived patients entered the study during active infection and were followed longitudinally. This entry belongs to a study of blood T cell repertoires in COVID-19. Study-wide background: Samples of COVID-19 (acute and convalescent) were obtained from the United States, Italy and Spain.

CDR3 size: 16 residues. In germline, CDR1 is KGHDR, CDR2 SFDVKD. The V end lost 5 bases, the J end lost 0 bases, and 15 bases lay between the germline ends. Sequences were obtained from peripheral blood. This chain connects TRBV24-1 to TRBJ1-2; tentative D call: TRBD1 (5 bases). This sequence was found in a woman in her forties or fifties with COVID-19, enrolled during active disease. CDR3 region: CATSGSGLSPNYGYTF. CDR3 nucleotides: TGTGCCACCAGTGGCTCAGGGCTCAGTCCTAACTATGGCTACACCTTC.